The 19 T cell receptor beta chains listed next were all sequenced from one sample in a study of blood T cells in healthy people across ages. Combining a sample-barcoded 5' primer with a J-beta primer mix, a second PCR ran for about 6 to 11 cycles. TCRdb used MiXCR to reprocess the 5' RACE reads, holding one entry per CDR3 protein. The sample yields some 780,000 distinct CDR3 sequences, about 56% seen once. The sample comprised blood. The origin of the receptors is a man in his forties in good health.

The J gene is TRBJ2-3, the V gene TRBV20-1; the match to TRBD2 covers 12 bases. After removal of 2 bases from V and 4 bases from J, the junction contained 7 bases not matched to a gene. The CDR3 extends over 16 amino acids. Per germline, CDR1 DFQATT and CDR2 SNEGSKA (reference sequence). The CDR3 sequence: CSARPLAGGTPDTQYF. In nucleotides, the CDR3 is TGCAGTGCTAGACCTCTAGCGGGAGGGACCCCAGATACGCAGTATTTT.

This clonotype was seen only a few times. The chain has TRBV7-2 and TRBJ2-1, with 7 bases lining up with TRBD1. Germline CDR1 SGHTA, CDR2 FQGNSA. With 5 bases clipped from V and 4 bases from J, the junction kept 5 bases outside the gene matches. The CDR3 has 14 amino acids. This CDR3 reads CASSASGGYNEQFF. CDR3 in DNA: TGTGCCAGCAGCGCGTCAGGGGGTTACAATGAGCAGTTCTTC.

This clonotype has at least ten counts. The chain recombines TRBV7-2 with TRBJ2-1; no definite D call. Germline V gene lookup returns CDR1 SGHTA and CDR2 FQGNSA. This CDR3 spans 15 amino acids. Deletions cut 0 bases from V and 5 bases from J, with 11 bases between. The CDR3 region is CASSLAASDHNEQFF. The CDR3, as DNA: TGTGCCAGCAGCTTAGCGGCTTCTGATCACAATGAGCAGTTCTTC. The entire variable domain, with the rest obtained from reference TRBV7-2 and TRBJ2-1, is as follows: GAGVSQSPSNKVTEKGKDVELRCDPISGHTALYWYRQSLGQGLEFLIYFQGNSAPDKSGLPSDRFSAERTGGSVSTLTIQRTQQEDSAVYLCASSLAASDHNEQFFGPGTRLTVL.

This clonotype has only a few counts. The genes are TRBV29-1 and TRBJ1-2; a weak D match, TRBD1 (5 bases). This CDR3 is 12 amino acids long. Germline values: CDR1 SQVTM, CDR2 ANQGSEA. The ends were cut back, 7 bases at V and 6 bases at J, with 15 bases in the middle. CDR3 loop: CSAQGWGDGYTF. Here the CDR3 DNA reads TGCAGCGCACAAGGCTGGGGGGATGGCTACACCTTC.

This clonotype has at least ten counts. The chain couples TRBV20-1 to TRBJ1-2, with TRBD1 identical over 10 bases. The V and J ends lost 3 bases and 2 bases, in that order; junction bases with no gene match: 0. Germline V CDR1 and CDR2: DFQATT, SNEGSKA (reference sequence). This CDR3 region has 13 residues. The CDR3 loop is CSARGQGNYGYTF. The CDR3 bases are TGCAGTGCTAGGGGACAGGGGAACTATGGCTACACCTTC.

This chain uses TRBV20-1 with TRBJ2-1, with D possibly matching TRBD2 (6 bases). The closer fit of TRBJ2-7 to the DNA end suggests the J call may be wrong. The CDR3 covers 15 residues. The germline CDR1 and CDR2 sequences are DFQATT and SNEGSKA (reference sequence). The CDR3 sequence: CSARERVSSYNEQYF. CDR3 sequence (DNA): TGCAGTGCTAGGGAGCGGGTGAGCTCCTACAATGAGCAGTACTTC.

There are many counts of this clonotype. The chain recombines TRBV14 with TRBJ2-1; D not resolved. This CDR3 region has 16 residues. V was shortened by 2 bases and J by 3 bases, with 14 bases between the two germline ends. Looked up from germline, CDR1 is SGHDN and CDR2 is FVKESK. As DNA, the CDR3 is TGTGCCAGCAGCCAAAACGAACCTAAGTTCTACAATGAGCAGTTCTTC. This gives the protein CASSQNEPKFYNEQFF.

This clonotype has more than one count but fewer than ten. This chain connects TRBV14 to TRBJ2-5, with D uncertain. Trimming removed 0 bases from V and 11 bases from J, with 13 bases in between. The CDR3 runs to 13 residues. Germline-derived CDR1 and CDR2 are SGHDN and FVKESK. The CDR3 spells CASSQELPRQQYF. CDR3 sequence (DNA): TGTGCCAGCAGCCAAGAGCTCCCCCGGCAGCAGTACTTC.

V and J are TRBV20-1 and TRBJ1-6; D is undetermined. The CDR3 covers 15 residues. V gave up 6 bases and J gave up 0 bases, with 12 bases separating them. From germline, CDR1 is DFQATT and CDR2 SNEGSKA (reference sequence). CDR3 region: CSAGRKGSYNSPLHF. The CDR3 nucleotides read TGCAGTGCGGGGAGGAAGGGCTCCTATAATTCACCCCTCCACTTT.

V usage is TRBV6-1 and J usage is TRBJ2-2, with TRBD2 matching over 10 bases. The CDR3 spans 14 residues. Germline assignment: CDR1 MNHNS and CDR2 SASEGT. V shed 10 bases and J 4 bases; nucleotides not matched to a gene: 6. CDR3 DNA: TGTGCCACCAGGGGACTAGCGAGCACCGGGGAGCTGTTTTTT. This encodes CATRGLASTGELFF.

This clonotype was detected a few times. The rearrangement uses TRBV3-1 and TRBJ2-5; either TRBD1 or TRBD2 may fit D (5 bases each). The CDR3 contains 14 residues. V was shortened by 5 bases and J by 5 bases, with 15 bases between the two germline ends. From germline, CDR1 is LGHDT and CDR2 YNNKEL (reference sequence). The CDR3 sequence is CASSLNWGSETQYF. Here the CDR3 DNA reads TGTGCCAGCAGCTTAAACTGGGGGAGCGAGACCCAGTACTTC.

The table lists this clonotype with a few counts. This chain connects TRBV28 to TRBJ1-5, with 7 bases aligning to TRBD1. The CDR3 is 15 residues long. V shed 8 bases, J shed 6 bases, and the junction held 13 bases outside the gene matches. Per germline, CDR1 MDHEN and CDR2 SYDVKM. CDR3 nucleotide sequence: TGTGCCAGCTGTCGGACAGGAGGATCAGTTCAGCCCCAGCATTTT. It yields the protein CASCRTGGSVQPQHF.

The chain uses TRBV14 and TRBJ2-6, with D uncertain. This CDR3 spans 18 amino acids. Trimming took 0 bases from V and 5 from J, leaving 17 bases between them. In germline, CDR1 is SGHDN, CDR2 FVKESK. The CDR3 loop is CASSQEVAGNIRANVLTF. Here the CDR3 DNA reads TGTGCCAGCAGCCAAGAGGTTGCCGGAAACATCAGGGCCAACGTCCTGACTTTC.

CDR3 protein: CASSLAVEYEAFF. The CDR3 DNA follows: TGTGCCAGCAGCCTCGCAGTGGAGTATGAAGCTTTCTTT. This chain connects TRBV11-2 to TRBJ1-1; D uncertain. CDR1 SGHAT and CDR2 FQNNGV come from the germline V gene. The CDR3 extends over 13 amino acids. The ends were cut back, 5 bases at V and 7 bases at J, with 14 bases in the middle.

This clonotype was observed once. The V gene is TRBV27, the J gene TRBJ2-7; D tentatively fits TRBD1 or TRBD2 (5 bases each). The V end was cut by 5 bases, the J end by 6 bases, with 14 bases between. In germline, CDR1 is MNHEY, CDR2 SMNVEV (reference sequence). The CDR3 runs to 13 residues. This CDR3 is CASSQGRSGEQYF. CDR3 bases: TGTGCCAGCAGTCAGGGACGGTCCGGCGAGCAGTACTTC.

This clonotype was found a few times. The chain links TRBV7-2 to TRBJ2-3, with 8 bases fitting TRBD2. This CDR3 comprises 16 residues. The V and J ends lost 1 base and 4 bases, in that order; junction bases with no gene match: 7. Looked up from germline, CDR1 is SGHTA and CDR2 is FQGNSA. For the CDR3, the DNA is TGTGCCAGCAGCTTAGTGGGCGGGGGGATAGCAGATACGCAGTATTTT. It is translated as CASSLVGGGIADTQYF.

The V call is TRBV20-1, the J call TRBJ1-1; no reliable D call. Germline V gene sequence: CDR1 DFQATT, CDR2 SNEGSKA (reference sequence). V shed 8 bases and J shed 4 bases, with 11 bases lying between them. CDR3 length: 11 amino acids. The CDR3 reads CSRGSLTEAFF. For the CDR3, the DNA is TGCAGTCGAGGGAGCCTCACTGAAGCTTTCTTT.

This clonotype was seen only a few times. CDR3 region: CASSLVAGSPNQPQHF. The DNA for the CDR3 is TGTGCCAGCAGTTTAGTTGCGGGGTCACCTAATCAGCCCCAGCATTTT. This chain joins TRBV12-3 or TRBV12-4 and TRBJ1-5; D uncertain. The ends were cut back, 1 base at V and 4 bases at J, with 14 bases in the middle. The CDR3 is made up of 16 amino acids.

This clonotype was counted at least ten times. The chain uses TRBV4-2 and TRBJ2-5; D unclear. This CDR3 has 18 residues. Germline V gives CDR1 LGHNA, CDR2 YNFKEQ. V lost 1 base to trimming and J lost 4 bases, with 22 bases between them. The CDR3 region has the DNA TGTGCCAGCAGCCAAGTTCAGATTCCCGGGTTCGTAGGAGAGACCCAGTACTTC. Amino acid sequence: CASSQVQIPGFVGETQYF.